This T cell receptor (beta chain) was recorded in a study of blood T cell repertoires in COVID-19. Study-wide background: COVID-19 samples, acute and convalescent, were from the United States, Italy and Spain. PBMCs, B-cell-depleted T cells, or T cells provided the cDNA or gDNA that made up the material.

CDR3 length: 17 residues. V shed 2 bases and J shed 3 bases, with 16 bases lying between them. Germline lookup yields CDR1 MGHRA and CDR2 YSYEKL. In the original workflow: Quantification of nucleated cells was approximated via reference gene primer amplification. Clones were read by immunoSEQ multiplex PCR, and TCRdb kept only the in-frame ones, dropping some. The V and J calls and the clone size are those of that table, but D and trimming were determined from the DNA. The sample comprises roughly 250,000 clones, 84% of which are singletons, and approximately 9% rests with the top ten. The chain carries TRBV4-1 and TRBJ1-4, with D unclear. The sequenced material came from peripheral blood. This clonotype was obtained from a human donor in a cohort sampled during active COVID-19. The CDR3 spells CASSQTRGFGANEKLFF. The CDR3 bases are TGCGCCAGCAGCCAAACCCGAGGTTTCGGGGCTAATGAAAAACTGTTTTTT.